This T cell receptor (beta chain) appears in the sequencing data of a study of blood T cells in healthy people across ages. Findings and caveats of the study: Since the PBMCs were unsorted, naive and antigen-experienced cells could not be conclusively compared.

V lost 5 bases to trimming and J lost 6 bases, with 14 bases between them. There are 13 residues in the CDR3. The V gene's germline CDR1 is SQVTM and CDR2 ANQGSEA. Details on this clonotype: Its specificity is unknown.

Using a J-beta primer mix together with a sample-barcoded 5' primer, a second PCR was run for about 6 to 12 cycles. Each cDNA molecule was tagged by a template-switch adaptor with 12 random nucleotides. TCRdb reprocessed the 5' RACE reads via MiXCR and lists one record per CDR3 protein. This repertoire shows roughly 1.9 million distinct CDR3 sequences, about two fifths found once; its top ten account for about 23%. The sequence was obtained from a human donor in good health. The sequenced sample consisted of blood. This sequence joins TRBV29-1 and TRBJ2-1; D tentatively fits TRBD1 or TRBD2 (6 bases each). CDR3: CSVPKEGGNEQFF. The DNA of the CDR3 is TGCAGCGTTCCCAAGGAGGGGGGCAATGAGCAGTTCTTC.